A single sample gave rise to the 30 T cell receptor beta chains below, sequenced in a study of shared clonotypes between healthy human individuals (dated by TCRdb to the early 2020s). CD8 naive samples consisted of CD45RO-negative cells that were positively selected for CCR7, yielding a CD45RA+CCR7+ population without TemRA cells. The library was built by means of the immunoSEQ multiplex PCR assay. Held by TCRdb, this immuneACCESS table contains in-frame sequences only and omits some clones. Under half of the omission traces to an unresolved V gene where checked; the cause of the rest is unknown. Across this sample there are about 2,100,000 clones, with 90% to 95% seen only once. Clones ranked in the top ten supply about 1.5% of the sample. The sequenced sample was naive CD8+ T cells from PBMCs. The cell subset or site tag for this specimen amounts to: CD45RA+CCR7+. Receptors originate from a young man in good health. Some clones in this sample may be carry-over from other donors' samples.

J is TRBJ2-7 and V is TRBV27; a possible D gene is TRBD2 (5 bases). CDR3 size: 14 residues. From germline, CDR1 is MNHEY and CDR2 SMNVEV (reference sequence). Trimming cost V 6 bases and J 5 bases, with 17 bases left between them. The DNA of the CDR3 is TGTGCCAGCAGGACGGGATATAGGAGCCACGAGCAGTACTTC. Translation gives CASRTGYRSHEQYF.

This CDR3 reads CASSSRDGGQETQYF. As DNA, the CDR3 is TGTGCCAGCAGTTCGAGGGATGGGGGCCAAGAGACCCAGTACTTC. The rearrangement uses TRBV7-7 and TRBJ2-5; possibly TRBD1 or TRBD2 for D (5 bases each). In germline, CDR1 is SSHAT, CDR2 FNYEAQ (reference sequence). Trimming removed 6 bases at V and 1 base at J, with 15 bases between. CDR3 length equals 15 residues.

The chain links TRBV29-1 to TRBJ1-2, with D uncertain. This CDR3 contains 12 residues. With 3 bases removed from V and 4 bases from J, the gap between germline ends came to 9 bases. Per germline, CDR1 SQVTM and CDR2 ANQGSEA. The CDR3 region has the DNA TGCAGCGTTGATCTGGGAACCTATGGCTACACCTTC. This sequence encodes CSVDLGTYGYTF.

The genes are TRBV6-1 and TRBJ2-7; no definite D call. The germline V gene has CDR1 MNHNS and CDR2 SASEGT. V was cut by 5 bases and J by 0 bases, with 14 bases left in between. The CDR3 extends over 15 amino acids. CDR3 DNA sequence: TGTGCCAGCAGTTCGCTCTTTCGGAGCTCCTACGAGCAGTACTTC. Residues: CASSSLFRSSYEQYF.

The chain recombines TRBV28 with TRBJ1-5; D is uncertain. The CDR3 is 13 amino acids. V was cut by 4 bases and J by 6 bases, with 10 bases left in between. The germline V gene encodes CDR1 MDHEN and CDR2 SYDVKM. CDR3 DNA sequence: TGTGCCAGCAGTTACAATCCTGGTCAGCCCCAGCATTTT. Protein: CASSYNPGQPQHF.

This chain links TRBV4-3 with TRBJ2-7; the match to TRBD1 covers 11 bases. The V segment lost 3 bases and the J segment 4 bases; nucleotides outside the gene matches: 8. CDR3 size: 16 residues. The germline V gene encodes CDR1 LGHNA and CDR2 YSLEER. The DNA of the CDR3 is TGCGCCAGCAGCCAGGACGCCGGGACAGGGGGTTACGAGCAGTACTTC. Protein sequence: CASSQDAGTGGYEQYF.

This clone has more than one count but fewer than ten. This sample also contains other DNA sequences that code for the same CDR3. The V and J genes are TRBV29-1 and TRBJ1-3; D gene ambiguous. This CDR3 is built from 14 residues. Germline V CDR1 and CDR2: SQVTM, ANQGSEA. V was trimmed by 0 bases and J by 7 bases, leaving 13 bases between them. The CDR3 nucleotides read TGCAGCGTTGAAGATCGGGGTTCACGGAACACCATATATTTT. As protein: CSVEDRGSRNTIYF.

The chain uses TRBV15 and TRBJ1-2; D is unclear. Trimming removed 1 base at V and 5 bases at J, with 14 bases between. Germline assignment: CDR1 LNHNV and CDR2 YYDKDF (reference sequence). This CDR3 region has 15 residues. This CDR3 is CATSRGAAEGYGYTF. The CDR3 DNA is TGTGCCACCAGCAGAGGGGCAGCCGAGGGATATGGCTACACCTTC. The complete variable domain, with remaining parts taken from reference TRBV15 and TRBJ1-2, reads DAMVIQNPRYQVTQFGKPVTLSCSQTLNHNVMYWYQQKSSQAPKLLFHYYDKDFNNEADTPDNFQSRRPNTSFCFLDIRSPGLGDTAMYLCATSRGAAEGYGYTFGSGTRLTVV.

This chain joins TRBV7-8 and TRBJ2-2; possible D gene TRBD2, 6 bases. This CDR3 has 14 amino acids. The germline CDR1 and CDR2 sequences are SGHVS and FQNEAQ. The V and J ends lost 5 bases and 7 bases respectively, with 14 bases between them. The CDR3 nucleotides are TGTGCCAGCAGCGGACGGGACTTCGTCGGGGAGCTGTTTTTT. Its protein product is CASSGRDFVGELFF. Complete variable domain (other parts from reference TRBV7-8 and TRBJ2-2): GAGVSQSPRYKVAKRGQDVALRCDPISGHVSLFWYQQALGQGPEFLTYFQNEAQLDKSGLPSDRFFAERPEGSVSTLKIQRTQQEDSAVYLCASSGRDFVGELFFGEGSRLTVL.

The chain combines TRBV9 with TRBJ2-7; the match to TRBD2 covers 9 bases. This CDR3 spans 15 amino acids. The germline gives CDR1 SGDLS, CDR2 YYNGEE. Trimming cost V 4 bases and J 2 bases; bases outside gene matches: 7. CDR3 coding DNA: TGTGCCAGCAGCACAGTGGCGGGAGGGGCCTACGAGCAGTACTTC. It is translated as CASSTVAGGAYEQYF.

This sequence joins TRBV7-3 and TRBJ2-1; 10 nucleotides match TRBD2. The CDR3 loop spans 16 amino acids. CDR1 is SGHTA and CDR2 is FQGTGA in the germline V gene. J gave up 10 bases and V 5 bases, and 14 bases lay outside the gene matches. The CDR3 is CASSVFGASGSEEQFF. CDR3 DNA sequence: TGTGCCAGCAGCGTTTTCGGGGCTAGCGGGAGTGAGGAGCAGTTCTTC.

The chain is built from TRBV28 and TRBJ1-5; 7 bases match TRBD1. The CDR3 is 13 residues long. Trimming took 10 bases from V and 4 from J; bases not matched to a gene: 7. The V gene's germline CDR1 is MDHEN and CDR2 SYDVKM. CDR3 DNA: TGTGCCACAGGTATGACAGGGAATCAGCCCCAGCATTTT. Its translation is CATGMTGNQPQHF.

The gene calls are TRBV27 and TRBJ1-2, with D maybe TRBD1 (6 bases). Deletions cut 4 bases from V and 6 bases from J, with 15 bases between. The CDR3 covers 14 residues. Germline V gives CDR1 MNHEY, CDR2 SMNVEV (reference sequence). The CDR3 DNA follows: TGTGCCAGCAGTTGGGACATTCCGTTCGATGGCTACACCTTC. Encoded protein: CASSWDIPFDGYTF.

This clone has just one count. V and J are TRBV7-8 and TRBJ2-1, with TRBD2 matching over 7 bases. From germline, CDR1 is SGHVS and CDR2 FQNEAQ. The CDR3 has 17 amino acids. V shed 2 bases and J 4 bases; nucleotides not matched to a gene: 11. The CDR3 nucleotides read TGTGCCAGCAGCTTAATTGGGACTAACTTAGCTTACAATGAGCAGTTCTTC. This gives the protein CASSLIGTNLAYNEQFF. Variable domain in full (rest from reference TRBV7-8 and TRBJ2-1): GAGVSQSPRYKVAKRGQDVALRCDPISGHVSLFWYQQALGQGPEFLTYFQNEAQLDKSGLPSDRFFAERPEGSVSTLKIQRTQQEDSAVYLCASSLIGTNLAYNEQFFGPGTRLTVL.

This clone showed up just once. V and J are TRBV15 and TRBJ1-5; D gene uncertain. There are 15 residues in the CDR3. The germline CDR1 and CDR2 sequences are LNHNV and YYDKDF (reference sequence). V was clipped by 1 base and J by 3 bases, with 10 bases between them. This CDR3 is CATSRGLGFNQPQHF. The CDR3 DNA sequence: TGTGCCACCAGCAGAGGTTTAGGTTTCAATCAGCCCCAGCATTTT.

The V call is TRBV14, the J call TRBJ2-1; 14 bases line up with TRBD2. J lost 9 bases, V lost 1 base, and 2 bases had no gene match. Germline V CDR1 and CDR2: SGHDN, FVKESK. This CDR3 has 15 residues. CDR3 loop: CASSQVGTSGSEQFF. DNA of the CDR3: TGTGCCAGCAGCCAAGTGGGGACTAGCGGGAGTGAGCAGTTCTTC.

The J gene is TRBJ2-1, the V gene TRBV5-1, with a tentative D call TRBD2 (6 bases). The V end lost 0 bases, the J end lost 6 bases, and 10 bases lay between the germline ends. Germline V gives CDR1 SGHRS, CDR2 YFSETQ. The CDR3 contains 14 residues. This chain's CDR3 is CASSLGLRGNEQFF. The DNA for the CDR3 is TGCGCCAGCAGCTTGGGCTTGCGGGGCAATGAGCAGTTCTTC. Using reference TRBV5-1 and TRBJ2-1 for the parts outside the CDR3, the full variable domain is KAGVTQTPRYLIKTRGQQVTLSCSPISGHRSVSWYQQTPGQGLQFLFEYFSETQRNKGNFPGRFSGRQFSNSRSEMNVSTLELGDSALYLCASSLGLRGNEQFFGPGTRLTVL.

The chain has TRBV4-2 and TRBJ2-7, with D perhaps matching TRBD1 (5 bases). This CDR3 is built from 16 residues. V lost 0 bases, J lost 0 bases, and 12 bases lay in between. CDR1 is LGHNA, CDR2 YNFKEQ, per germline. CDR3 amino acids: CASSQEKETASYEQYF. DNA of the CDR3: TGTGCCAGCAGCCAAGAAAAGGAGACAGCCTCCTACGAGCAGTACTTC.

This chain links TRBV6-6 with TRBJ2-3; unclear D gene. CDR3 length: 13 residues. Germline V gene sequence: CDR1 MNHNY, CDR2 SVGAGI (reference sequence). V gave up 0 bases and J gave up 4 bases, with 5 bases separating them. The CDR3, as DNA: TGTGCCAGCAGTTACTCACCCCCAGATACGCAGTATTTT. As protein: CASSYSPPDTQYF.

V and J are TRBV13 and TRBJ2-7; a possible D gene is TRBD1 (6 bases). With 2 bases removed from V and 4 bases from J, the gap between germline ends came to 18 bases. The CDR3 runs to 16 residues. Looked up from germline, CDR1 is PRHDT and CDR2 is FYEKMQ (reference sequence). CDR3 loop: CASSLSAGASRYEQYF. Here the CDR3 DNA reads TGTGCCAGCAGCTTATCGGCAGGGGCGAGTAGATACGAGCAGTACTTC.

The chain recombines TRBV11-3 with TRBJ2-1; 12 positions match TRBD2. The V and J ends lost 4 bases and 9 bases, in that order; junction bases with no gene match: 7. The length of the CDR3 is 15 residues. Germline CDR1 reads SGHNT; CDR2 reads YENEEA. This CDR3 is CASSSTSGRSVEQFF. Here the CDR3 DNA reads TGTGCCAGCAGCTCTACTAGCGGGAGGTCGGTTGAGCAGTTCTTC.

A remark on this clone: This sample also contains other DNA sequences that code for the same CDR3. The V call is TRBV7-3, the J call TRBJ1-3, with TRBD1 as a possible D gene (5 bases). The CDR3 totals 14 residues. Per germline, CDR1 SGHTA and CDR2 FQGTGA. V dropped 3 bases and J dropped 0 bases, with 6 bases sitting between them. CDR3 amino acids: CASSLGGSGNTIYF. CDR3 in DNA: TGTGCCAGCAGCTTGGGGGGCTCTGGAAACACCATATATTTT.

The rearrangement joins TRBV28 to TRBJ1-1; the D is unclear. V lost 8 bases to trimming and J lost 6 bases, with 16 bases between them. Per germline, CDR1 MDHEN and CDR2 SYDVKM. There are 13 residues in the CDR3. The chain's CDR3 is CASALLMSPEAFF. CDR3 sequence (DNA): TGTGCCAGCGCGTTGCTTATGTCCCCTGAAGCTTTCTTT.

The chain has TRBV5-1 and TRBJ2-7; the D is unclear. The V and J ends lost 0 bases and 6 bases respectively, with 13 bases between them. CDR1 and CDR2 (germline): SGHRS, YFSETQ. This CDR3 has 14 amino acids. CDR3 DNA: TGCGCCAGCAGCTTGGAAGGGTTTATCTCCGAGCAGTACTTC. Its translation is CASSLEGFISEQYF.

V usage is TRBV19 and J usage is TRBJ2-1; 11 bases align to TRBD2. Germline V gene lookup returns CDR1 LNHDA and CDR2 SQIVND (reference sequence). CDR3 length equals 17 residues. The trim removed 4 bases at V and 9 bases at J, leaving 14 bases unmatched. The CDR3 coding sequence is TGTGCCAGTAGTACAACTCTGACTAGCGGGATTTTTAGTGAGCAGTTCTTC. This encodes CASSTTLTSGIFSEQFF.

This clone was seen only a few times. The chain combines TRBV6-6 with TRBJ1-4; D perhaps matches TRBD1 (5 bases). Between the trimmed V and J ends, which lost 5 bases and 6 bases, there was a span of 13 bases. The CDR3 length is 14 residues. Looked up from germline, CDR1 is MNHNY and CDR2 is SVGAGI (reference sequence). CDR3 residues: CASSAGVGDEKLFF. Here the CDR3 DNA reads TGTGCCAGCAGTGCCGGGGTAGGGGATGAAAAACTGTTTTTT.

V and J are TRBV28 and TRBJ2-1; possible D gene TRBD2, 5 bases. V was clipped by 3 bases and J by 0 bases, with 9 bases between them. Germline V gene sequence: CDR1 MDHEN, CDR2 SYDVKM. The CDR3 consists of 15 residues. The CDR3 reads CASSLDSSSYNEQFF. CDR3 nucleotides: TGTGCCAGCAGTTTGGACTCGAGCTCCTACAATGAGCAGTTCTTC. The entire variable domain, with the rest obtained from reference TRBV28 and TRBJ2-1, is as follows: DVKVTQSSRYLVKRTGEKVFLECVQDMDHENMFWYRQDPGLGLRLIYFSYDVKMKEKGDIPEGYSVSREKKERFSLILESASTNQTSMYLCASSLDSSSYNEQFFGPGTRLTVL.

The chain couples TRBV6-5 to TRBJ2-2; tentatively, D is TRBD1 (5 bases). The germline V and J ends were trimmed by 3 bases and 6 bases, with 11 bases remaining between them. This CDR3 has 14 residues. Germline-derived CDR1 and CDR2 are MNHEY and SVGAGI. This CDR3 reads CASSYQGFAGELFF. The CDR3 nucleotides read TGTGCCAGCAGTTATCAGGGATTCGCCGGGGAGCTGTTTTTT.

This clone occurred once. The chain carries TRBV27 and TRBJ2-2, with a weak D call TRBD2 (6 bases). V was trimmed by 4 bases and J by 4 bases, leaving 10 bases between them. Germline V gives CDR1 MNHEY, CDR2 SMNVEV (reference sequence). CDR3 length: 14 residues. This chain's CDR3 is CASSWGVLTGELFF. CDR3 nucleotide sequence: TGTGCCAGCAGTTGGGGGGTTCTCACCGGGGAGCTGTTTTTT.

V gene TRBV5-1 combines with J gene TRBJ1-3; the D gene is possibly TRBD1 (6 bases). This CDR3 comprises 15 residues. From germline, CDR1 is SGHRS and CDR2 YFSETQ. Trimming took 7 bases from V and 5 from J, leaving 19 bases between them. The chain's CDR3 is CASSSLGTPRNTIYF. The CDR3 bases are TGCGCCAGCTCCAGCCTCGGGACACCTCGAAACACCATATATTTT.